The next 17 T cell receptor beta chains were all read from a single sample in a study of T cells in Graves' hyperthyroidism and ophthalmopathy. RNA transcripts gave rise to amplified TCR beta CDR3 regions. With the HTBI primer set, the TCR CDR3 went through a first round of RT-PCR. TCRdb re-called the multiplex PCR reads through MiXCR, storing one row per CDR3 protein. The profile covers hundreds of thousands of distinct CDR3 sequences, with around 17% appearing a single time and under 35% taken by the ten largest. Sequenced: blood. The receptors come from a woman younger than 30 with Graves' ophthalmopathy.

This clonotype was observed many times. The rearrangement uses TRBV27 and TRBJ2-1; 13 nucleotides align to TRBD2. The germline CDR1 and CDR2 sequences are MNHEY and SMNVEV (reference sequence). The trim removed 5 bases at V and 8 bases at J, leaving 3 bases unmatched. This CDR3 comprises 14 residues. CDR3 coding DNA: TGTGCCAGCAGTCCGGGACTAGCGGGATATGAGCAGTTCTTC. Its translation: CASSPGLAGYEQFF.

This clonotype has at least ten counts. The chain has TRBV28 and TRBJ1-5, with a weak D call TRBD1 (5 bases). CDR1 is MDHEN and CDR2 is SYDVKM in the germline V gene. The CDR3 totals 15 residues. Trimming cost V 3 bases and J 1 base, with 10 bases left between them. The CDR3 here is CASSFLRDSNQPQHF. The CDR3 DNA reads as TGTGCCAGCAGTTTTCTCCGGGACAGCAATCAGCCCCAGCATTTT.

At least ten counts were recorded for this clonotype. This rearrangement joins TRBV29-1 to TRBJ1-1; 7 bases match TRBD1. Germline V gene data show CDR1 as SQVTM and CDR2 as ANQGSEA. V lost 3 bases and J lost 2; bases outside the gene matches: 6. This CDR3 has 14 residues. This chain's CDR3 is CSVDAGGHNTEAFF. The CDR3 DNA reads TGCAGCGTTGATGCAGGGGGACATAACACTGAAGCTTTCTTT.

For this clonotype: This may be a read error, as it is one base from a much larger clone. The chain has TRBV5-4 and TRBJ1-2; 10 bases are a match to TRBD1. The CDR3 covers 20 residues. CDR1 SGHNT and CDR2 YYREEE come from the germline V gene (reference sequence). V gave up 3 bases and J gave up 0 bases; unmatched junction bases: 17. CDR3 region: CASSYMTLTGGSRTNYGYTF. CDR3 bases: TGTGCCAGCAGCTATATGACCTTGACAGGGGGCTCTAGAACTAACTATGGCTACACCTTC.

This clonotype showed up many times. This sequence joins TRBV30 and TRBJ1-5; no clear D. This CDR3 is 15 amino acids long. The V gene lost 2 bases and the J gene lost 0 bases, with 11 bases spanning the gap. Germline lookup yields CDR1 GTSNPN and CDR2 SVGIG (reference sequence). The CDR3 nucleotides read TGTGCCTGGAGTTCAGGACTTAATAGCAATCAGCCCCAGCATTTT. Protein: CAWSSGLNSNQPQHF.

This clonotype was detected many times. This sequence joins TRBV11-2 and TRBJ2-7; the D gene could be TRBD1 or TRBD2 (6 bases each). V lost 5 bases to trimming and J lost 2 bases, with 13 bases between them. The CDR3 contains 14 residues. Germline V gene data show CDR1 as SGHAT and CDR2 as FQNNGV. CDR3 amino acids: CASSVTGAAYEQYF. In nucleotides, the CDR3 is TGTGCCAGCAGCGTCACGGGGGCGGCCTACGAGCAGTACTTC.

This chain links TRBV6-4 with TRBJ2-2; 7 bases map to TRBD2. Germline V CDR1 and CDR2: MRHNA, SNTAGT. This CDR3 has 14 residues. J gave up 4 bases and V 2 bases, and 1 base lay outside the gene matches. CDR3 nucleotide sequence: TGTGCCAGCAGTGACGGGAGGGCCACCGGGGAGCTGTTTTTT. Translated: CASSDGRATGELFF.

This clonotype showed up many times. This chain uses TRBV6-5 with TRBJ2-1; TRBD2 matches 7 bases. The CDR3 has 20 amino acids. With V trimmed by 2 bases and J by 5 bases, 21 bases remained unmatched. The germline V gene encodes CDR1 MNHEY and CDR2 SVGAGI. CDR3 DNA: TGTGCCAGCAGTTACGGACTCCCCCGAAGCCCCGGGACTAAAGACAATGAGCAGTTCTTC. It translates to CASSYGLPRSPGTKDNEQFF.

This clonotype was observed many times. The CDR3 DNA follows: TGTGCTAGTGGAAGACCGGGACCCGGGGGCGATGAGCAGTTCTTC. Encoded protein: CASGRPGPGGDEQFF. This rearrangement joins TRBV12-5 to TRBJ2-1; D might be TRBD1 or TRBD2, each matching 6 bases. Germline CDR1 and CDR2: LGHNT and FRNRAP. V gave up 6 bases and J gave up 8 bases, with 20 bases separating them. The CDR3 consists of 15 residues.

This clonotype was counted many times. The CDR3 DNA sequence: TGCGCCAGCAGCCAAGATTACCGGGGGGGCCCAGATACGCAGTATTTT. Translated, it gives CASSQDYRGGPDTQYF. The chain couples TRBV4-1 to TRBJ2-3; 8 bases align to TRBD2. Germline CDR1 and CDR2: MGHRA and YSYEKL. This CDR3 has 16 residues. V was clipped by 0 bases and J by 4 bases; unmatched bases: 6.

This clonotype showed up many times. The gene calls are TRBV20-1 and TRBJ2-3, with 10 positions matching TRBD2. This CDR3 has 16 residues. Germline V gives CDR1 DFQATT, CDR2 SNEGSKA (reference sequence). V was pared by 6 bases and J by 4 bases, with 13 bases of the junction left unmatched. The CDR3 nucleotides read TGCAGTGCCCAAGATTTTCTAGCGGGAGCCCCAGATACGCAGTATTTT. Protein product: CSAQDFLAGAPDTQYF.

There are many counts of this clonotype. This chain's CDR3 is CSVGLAGASTDTQYF. The CDR3 DNA follows: TGCAGCGTTGGACTAGCGGGCGCTAGCACAGATACGCAGTATTTT. The chain combines TRBV29-1 with TRBJ2-3; 10 positions agree with TRBD2. J gave up 0 bases and V 4 bases, and 4 bases lay outside the gene matches. The CDR3 spans 15 residues. Germline CDR1 is SQVTM and CDR2 is ANQGSEA.

This clonotype has ten or more counts. The chain has TRBV11-2 and TRBJ2-2, with D possibly being TRBD1 or TRBD2 (6 bases each). V was cut by 4 bases and J by 4 bases, with 19 bases left in between. The CDR3 spans 17 residues. Germline lookup yields CDR1 SGHAT and CDR2 FQNNGV. For the CDR3, the DNA is TGTGCCAGCAGCTGGGGCAGGCGGGACAAGGGCACCGGGGAGCTGTTTTTT. Translated: CASSWGRRDKGTGELFF.

Ten or more counts support this clonotype. This chain uses TRBV7-3 with TRBJ2-1; no clear D. The germline V gene encodes CDR1 SGHTA and CDR2 FQGTGA. The length of the CDR3 is 15 residues. V shed 4 bases and J shed 7 bases, with 17 bases lying between them. Written as DNA, the CDR3 is TGTGCCAGCAGCTCTGGACCTAGGGATAGGAATGAGCAGTTCTTC. As protein: CASSSGPRDRNEQFF.

This clonotype was counted ten times or more. The V and J genes are TRBV5-5 and TRBJ1-1; D is possibly TRBD1 (6 bases). CDR3 length: 13 amino acids. V was shortened by 3 bases and J by 1 base, with 7 bases between the two germline ends. Germline V lookup: CDR1 SGHKS, CDR2 YYEKEE (reference sequence). This CDR3 reads CASSWGQNTEAFF. As DNA, the CDR3 is TGTGCCAGCAGCTGGGGACAGAACACTGAAGCTTTCTTT.

Many counts were recorded for this clonotype. The V gene is TRBV11-2, the J gene TRBJ2-7, with TRBD1 matching 8 bases. The CDR3 runs 15 residues. V lost 0 bases and J lost 3; bases outside the gene matches: 4. Germline V lookup: CDR1 SGHAT, CDR2 FQNNGV. The CDR3 loop is CASSLERTGYYEQYF. The CDR3 region has the DNA TGTGCCAGCAGCTTAGAGAGGACAGGGTACTACGAGCAGTACTTC.

This clonotype was detected many times. This chain joins TRBV20-1 and TRBJ2-3; 7 positions agree with TRBD1. V was clipped by 8 bases and J by 5 bases; unmatched bases: 7. The length of the CDR3 is 12 residues. Germline V gives CDR1 DFQATT, CDR2 SNEGSKA (reference sequence). In DNA, the CDR3 is TGCAGTCCACACAGGGGTGGAGATACGCAGTATTTT. It is translated as CSPHRGGDTQYF.